The next 9 T cell receptor beta chains were all read from a single sample in a study of T cell changes during pregnancy in multiple sclerosis. Clones were sequenced by immunoSEQ multiplex PCR, and TCRdb holds only the in-frame ones, with some missing. The repertoire holds around 100,000 clones, 92% seen once, with 1.5% to 1.7% in the top ten. The sample in question was peripheral blood, obtained in the third trimester of pregnancy. Receptors were obtained from a female donor with multiple sclerosis, enrolled in a pregnancy study.

The V and J genes are TRBV4-2 and TRBJ2-2, with TRBD2 matching over 8 bases. Germline trimming cut 1 base from V and 6 bases from J; bases unmatched to any gene: 10. The CDR3 contains 17 residues. Germline V CDR1 and CDR2: LGHNA, YNFKEQ. The CDR3 DNA reads TGTGCCAGCAGCCAAGCCGCTGGGATAGCGGGGCCCGGGGAGCTGTTTTTT. Its translation is CASSQAAGIAGPGELFF.

The chain's CDR3 is CASSLTVPTSIGELFF. The CDR3 DNA is TGTGCCAGCAGCTTAACGGTCCCGACTAGCATCGGGGAGCTGTTTTTT. This chain links TRBV7-3 with TRBJ2-2; 7 bases are shared with TRBD2. V lost 0 bases to trimming and J lost 7 bases; unmatched junction nucleotides: 8. CDR1 and CDR2 (germline): SGHTA, FQGTGA. The CDR3 has 16 residues.

V usage is TRBV7-8 and J usage is TRBJ2-7; tentative D call: TRBD1 (5 bases). The CDR3 length is 15 residues. V was clipped by 1 base and J by 1 base, with 11 bases between them. Germline V CDR1 and CDR2: SGHVS, FQNEAQ. As DNA, the CDR3 is TGTGCCAGCAGCTTAGGGACACGTAATTCCTACGAGCAGTACTTC. The encoded protein is CASSLGTRNSYEQYF.

This chain uses TRBV19 with TRBJ1-1; 10 bases line up with TRBD1. With V trimmed by 5 bases and J by 4 bases, 4 bases remained unmatched. CDR1 and CDR2 from the germline V gene are LNHDA and SQIVND (reference sequence). The CDR3 runs 14 residues. The CDR3 DNA sequence: TGTGCCAGTAGTCGGGGACAGGGGATCACTGAAGCTTTCTTT. This codes for CASSRGQGITEAFF.

The chain joins TRBV6-1 to TRBJ1-1; D unresolved. Germline V gives CDR1 MNHNS, CDR2 SASEGT. The CDR3 spans 12 residues. Deletions cut 10 bases from V and 5 bases from J, with 14 bases between. CDR3 DNA sequence: TGTGCCACACAGTTCCGAGGGACTGAAGCTTTCTTT. This codes for CATQFRGTEAFF.

The chain has TRBV7-6 and TRBJ1-1; D may be TRBD1 (5 bases). Germline values: CDR1 SGHVS, CDR2 FNYEAQ. V was cut by 5 bases and J by 0 bases, with 10 bases left in between. The CDR3 runs to 14 residues. DNA of the CDR3: TGTGCCAGCAGCCCAGGGCGGCTGAACACTGAAGCTTTCTTT. Its translation is CASSPGRLNTEAFF.

The chain links TRBV7-2 to TRBJ2-7; D is unresolved. Trimming removed 1 base at V and 6 bases at J, with 13 bases between. Germline V gives CDR1 SGHTA, CDR2 FQGNSA. The CDR3 covers 14 residues. The CDR3 DNA follows: TGTGCCAGCAGCTTAGATATAGACATCGGCGAGCAGTACTTC. This translates into CASSLDIDIGEQYF.

The genes are TRBV27 and TRBJ1-1, with D perhaps TRBD1 (6 bases). Germline V lookup: CDR1 MNHEY, CDR2 SMNVEV (reference sequence). V shed 6 bases and J shed 2 bases, with 16 bases lying between them. The CDR3 contains 15 residues. The CDR3 loop is CASRPPGGQNTEAFF. CDR3 nucleotides: TGTGCCAGCAGGCCGCCCGGGGGGCAAAACACTGAAGCTTTCTTT.

The chain joins TRBV5-4 to TRBJ2-3; 10 bases are a match to TRBD2. The CDR3 is 16 residues long. Germline lookup yields CDR1 SGHNT and CDR2 YYREEE (reference sequence). With V trimmed by 3 bases and J by 2 bases, 6 bases remained unmatched. CDR3 DNA sequence: TGTGCCAGCAGCTCCCCCACTAGCGGGATCACAGATACGCAGTATTTT. It translates to CASSSPTSGITDTQYF.